This T cell receptor (beta chain) emerged from a study of glioma-infiltrating T cells after dendritic cell vaccination. Study as a whole: Patients received autologous tumor lysate-pulsed dendritic cell vaccination between 2003 and 2012.

Clones were read by immunoSEQ multiplex PCR, and TCRdb kept only the in-frame ones, dropping some. The repertoire consists of around 100,000 clones, with roughly 81% occurring once and the leading ten covering 9.5% to 15%. Study-level results: Complete blood and tumor specimen sets were limited to few patients. TCR clonality showed no direct relationship with survival.

The V gene's germline CDR1 is SEHNR and CDR2 FQNEAQ (reference sequence). Trimming pared 3 bases from V and 5 bases from J, leaving 10 bases between. The CDR3 length is 13 residues. None of the glioblastoma patients had an isocitrate dehydrogenase mutation. Details on this clone: The antigen is undetermined.

This clonotype was sampled from a human donor with glioblastoma. V and J are TRBV7-9 and TRBJ1-1, with TRBD1 as a possible D gene (5 bases). The sample in question was blood, obtained before dendritic cell vaccination. In DNA form, the CDR3 reads TGTGCCAGCAGCTTCGGGGGGTTGACTGAAGCTTTCTTT. Translating it yields CASSFGGLTEAFF.